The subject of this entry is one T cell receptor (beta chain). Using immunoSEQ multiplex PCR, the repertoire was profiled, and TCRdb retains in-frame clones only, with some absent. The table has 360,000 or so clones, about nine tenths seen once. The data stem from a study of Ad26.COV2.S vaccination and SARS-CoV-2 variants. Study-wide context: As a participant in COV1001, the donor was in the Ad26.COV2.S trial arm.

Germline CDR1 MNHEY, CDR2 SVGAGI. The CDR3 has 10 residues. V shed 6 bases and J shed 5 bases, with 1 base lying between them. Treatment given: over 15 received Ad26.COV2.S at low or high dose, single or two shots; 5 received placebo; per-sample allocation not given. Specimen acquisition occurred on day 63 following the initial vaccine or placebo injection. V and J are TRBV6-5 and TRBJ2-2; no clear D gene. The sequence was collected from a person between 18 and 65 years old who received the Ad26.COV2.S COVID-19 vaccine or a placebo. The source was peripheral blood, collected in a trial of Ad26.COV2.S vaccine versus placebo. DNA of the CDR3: TGTGCCAGCAGAACCGGGGAGCTGTTTTTT. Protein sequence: CASRTGELFF.